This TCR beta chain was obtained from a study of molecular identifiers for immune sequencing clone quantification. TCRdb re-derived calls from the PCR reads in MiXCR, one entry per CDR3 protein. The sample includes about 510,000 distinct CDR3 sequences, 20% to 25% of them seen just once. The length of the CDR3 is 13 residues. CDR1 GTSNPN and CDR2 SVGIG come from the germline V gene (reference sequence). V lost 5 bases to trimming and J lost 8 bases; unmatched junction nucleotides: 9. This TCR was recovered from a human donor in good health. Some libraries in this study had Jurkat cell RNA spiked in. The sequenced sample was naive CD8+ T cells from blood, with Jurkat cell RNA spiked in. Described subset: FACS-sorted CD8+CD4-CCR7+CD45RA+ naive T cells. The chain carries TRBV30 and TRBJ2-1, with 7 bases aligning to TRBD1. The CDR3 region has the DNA TGTGCCTGGGCAACAGGGGTAAGGGATGAGCAGTTCTTC. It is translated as CAWATGVRDEQFF.